This T cell receptor (beta chain) appears in the sequencing data of a study of radiation and T cells in renal cell carcinoma. Study information: Nephrectomy followed 15 Gy stereotactic body radiation by 4 weeks.

Germline V gene lookup returns CDR1 MNHNY and CDR2 SVGAGI (reference sequence). CDR3 length equals 14 residues. V was cut by 8 bases and J by 4 bases, with 17 bases left in between. Study results and limitations: Without pretreatment biopsies, baseline tumor clonotype presence was undetermined.

Sequencing was performed with immunoSEQ multiplex PCR; in TCRdb, only in-frame clones are kept and a portion is missing. The data contain about 95,000 clones, 75% to 90% of them singletons. Turning to this clone: Antigen: not known.

Described time point: baseline pretreatment blood. Treatment in this sample: 15 Gy SBRT to primary tumor, nephrectomy 4 weeks later. The TCR comes from a man between 45 and 60 years old with renal cell carcinoma. The sample consisted of blood, taken from a patient whose treatment included radiotherapy and nephrectomy. V is TRBV6-6 and J is TRBJ2-5; maybe TRBD2 (7 bases). The CDR3 reads CASGPGGRGETQYF. The DNA of the CDR3 is TGTGCCAGCGGGCCGGGGGGCCGCGGAGAGACCCAGTACTTC.